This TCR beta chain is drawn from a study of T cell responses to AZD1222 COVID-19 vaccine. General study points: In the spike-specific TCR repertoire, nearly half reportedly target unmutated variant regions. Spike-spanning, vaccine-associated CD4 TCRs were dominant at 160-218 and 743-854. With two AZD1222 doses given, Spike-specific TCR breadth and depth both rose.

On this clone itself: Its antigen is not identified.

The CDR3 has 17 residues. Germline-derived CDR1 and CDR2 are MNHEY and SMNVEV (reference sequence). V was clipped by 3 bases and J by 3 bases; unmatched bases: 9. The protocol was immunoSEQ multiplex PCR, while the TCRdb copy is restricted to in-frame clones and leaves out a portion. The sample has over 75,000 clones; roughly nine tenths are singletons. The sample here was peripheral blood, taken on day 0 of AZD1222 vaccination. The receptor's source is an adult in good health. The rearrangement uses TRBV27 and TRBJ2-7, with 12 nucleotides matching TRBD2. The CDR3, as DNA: TGTGCCAGCAGTTTCCAACCCCCGACTAGCGGGAGCTACGAGCAGTACTTC. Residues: CASSFQPPTSGSYEQYF.